Reported below is one T cell receptor beta chain. Antigen: not known. The CDR3 has 18 residues. The V end lost 0 bases, the J end lost 0 bases, and 11 bases lay between the germline ends. The V gene's germline CDR1 is KGHDR and CDR2 SFDVKD. These data are taken from a study of T cell repertoires in cytomegalovirus infection. TCRdb itself ran the reads through MiXCR, one entry per CDR3 protein. The top ten clones hold 15% to 20% of a sample with hundreds of thousands of distinct CDR3 sequences, around 30% of them seen once. The TCR was taken from a human donor in good health (CMV status not recorded). Some clones in this sample may be carry-over from other donors' samples. V and J are TRBV24-1 and TRBJ2-6, with D possibly being TRBD1 or TRBD2 (5 bases each). This material consisted of cultured PBMCs, taken from culture after CMV antigen stimulation. The CDR3 nucleotides read TGTGCCACCAGTGATTTGCCGGGGCTGAGCTCTGGGGCCAACGTCCTGACTTTC. This sequence encodes CATSDLPGLSSGANVLTF.